The clone carrying this T cell receptor beta chain was recorded a few times. The antigen is undetermined. Reverse transcribed after extraction, RNA yielded cDNA as the sequencing template. TCRdb keeps only in-frame clones here, not all; method: immunoSEQ multiplex PCR. Of roughly 140,000 clones listed, 40% to 55% were seen once; the top ten hold 0.95% to 1%. The data were obtained in a study of CD8+ T cells in alopecia areata. Turning to the study itself: Treated patients were dosed with oral tofacitinib, taking 5 to 10 mg twice daily.

CD4+ and CD8+ T cells were sorted from PBMCs stained for CD3, CD4 and CD8. The germline V and J ends were trimmed by 0 bases and 3 bases, with 8 bases remaining between them. The CDR3 extends over 14 amino acids. Germline loops: CDR1 SGDLS, CDR2 YYNGEE. Broader study findings: Lesional scalp displayed greater clonality than normal scalp, most notably in alopecia totalis/universalis. Scalp samples also yield sequences of resident alphabeta T cells from normal skin.

The material was CD4+ T cells sorted from blood, obtained at week 0. This clonotype was obtained from a human donor with alopecia areata. This chain connects TRBV9 to TRBJ2-3, with D uncertain. The CDR3 loop is CASSVETVTDTQYF. CDR3 nucleotide sequence: TGTGCCAGCAGCGTAGAGACGGTAACAGATACGCAGTATTTT.